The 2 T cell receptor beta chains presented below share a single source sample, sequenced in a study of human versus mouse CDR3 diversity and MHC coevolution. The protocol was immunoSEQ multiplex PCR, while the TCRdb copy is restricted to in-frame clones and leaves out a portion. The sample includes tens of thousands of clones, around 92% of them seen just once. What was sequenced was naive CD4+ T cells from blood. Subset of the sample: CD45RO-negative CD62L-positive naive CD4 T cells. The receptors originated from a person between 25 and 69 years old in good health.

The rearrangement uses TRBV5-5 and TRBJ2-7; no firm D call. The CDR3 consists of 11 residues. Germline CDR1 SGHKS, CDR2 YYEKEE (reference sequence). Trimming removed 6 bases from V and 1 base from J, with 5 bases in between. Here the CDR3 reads CASTQSYEQYF. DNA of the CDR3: TGTGCCAGCACTCAGTCCTACGAGCAGTACTTC.

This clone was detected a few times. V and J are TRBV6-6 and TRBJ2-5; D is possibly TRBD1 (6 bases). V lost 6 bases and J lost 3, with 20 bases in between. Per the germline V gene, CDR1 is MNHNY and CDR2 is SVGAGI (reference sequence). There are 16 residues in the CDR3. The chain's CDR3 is CASRPSRGRWEETQYF. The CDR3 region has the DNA TGTGCCAGCAGACCCTCCAGGGGTCGGTGGGAAGAGACCCAGTACTTC.